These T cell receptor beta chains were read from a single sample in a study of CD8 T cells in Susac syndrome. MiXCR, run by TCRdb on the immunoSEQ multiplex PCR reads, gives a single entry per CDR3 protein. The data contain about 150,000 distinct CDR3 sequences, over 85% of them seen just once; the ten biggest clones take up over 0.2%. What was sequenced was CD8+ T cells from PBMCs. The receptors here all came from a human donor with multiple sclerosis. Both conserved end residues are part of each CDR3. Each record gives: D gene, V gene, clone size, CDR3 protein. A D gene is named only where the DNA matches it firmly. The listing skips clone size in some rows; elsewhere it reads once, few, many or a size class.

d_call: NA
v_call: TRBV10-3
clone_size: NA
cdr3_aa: CAISEKVLMNTEAFF

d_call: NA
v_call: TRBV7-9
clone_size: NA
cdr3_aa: CASSLGGYRELNTEAFF

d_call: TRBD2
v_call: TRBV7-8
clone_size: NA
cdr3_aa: CASSLPPGTSGYEQYF

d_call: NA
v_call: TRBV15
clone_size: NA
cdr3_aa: CATSPLKSSYEQYF

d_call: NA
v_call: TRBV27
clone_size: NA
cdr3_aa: CASSFYPGLRNNQPQHF

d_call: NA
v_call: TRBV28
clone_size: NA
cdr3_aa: CASSFNSFTDTQYF

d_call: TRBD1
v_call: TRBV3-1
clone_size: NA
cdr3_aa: CASSQDWRTGDEKLFF

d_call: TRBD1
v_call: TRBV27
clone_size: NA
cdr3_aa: CASSLPTTGFYEQFF

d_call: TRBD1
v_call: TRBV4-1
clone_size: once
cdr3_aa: CASSQGGQGGSYEQYF

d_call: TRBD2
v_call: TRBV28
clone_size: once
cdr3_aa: CASVPGTSGNEQFF

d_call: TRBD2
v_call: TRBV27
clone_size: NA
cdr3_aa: CASSSGGLLSDTQYF

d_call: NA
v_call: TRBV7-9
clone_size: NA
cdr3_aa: CASSLAAETQYF

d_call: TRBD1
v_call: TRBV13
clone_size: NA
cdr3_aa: CASSNRGNGYTF

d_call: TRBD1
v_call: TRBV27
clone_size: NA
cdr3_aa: CASLPVGTANEQFF

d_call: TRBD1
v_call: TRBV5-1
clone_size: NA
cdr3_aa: CASSEGQRRYDGYTF

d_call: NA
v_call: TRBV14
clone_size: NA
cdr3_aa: CASSQEPSLNTEAFF

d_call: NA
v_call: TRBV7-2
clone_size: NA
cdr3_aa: CASRQPPLGYEQYF

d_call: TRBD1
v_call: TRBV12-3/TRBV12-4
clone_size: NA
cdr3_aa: CASSRQGITEAFF

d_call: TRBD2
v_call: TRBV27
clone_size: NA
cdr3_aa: CASSSSGAYNEQFF

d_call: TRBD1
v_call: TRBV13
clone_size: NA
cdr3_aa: CASSSQGRRETQYF

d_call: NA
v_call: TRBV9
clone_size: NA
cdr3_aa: CASSVGGTTHPGDQYF

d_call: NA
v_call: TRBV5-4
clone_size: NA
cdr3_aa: CASRQRGRYGYTF

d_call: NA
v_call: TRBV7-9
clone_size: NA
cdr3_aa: CASSSFPTPAPGTDTQYF

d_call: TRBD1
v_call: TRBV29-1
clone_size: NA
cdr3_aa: CSVPDRGGGYTF

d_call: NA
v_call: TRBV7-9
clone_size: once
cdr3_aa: CASSTGRTEAFF

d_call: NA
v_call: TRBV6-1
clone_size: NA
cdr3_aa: CASLRGDEQFF

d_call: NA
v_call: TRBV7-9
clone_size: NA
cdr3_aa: CASSLPGAYEQYF

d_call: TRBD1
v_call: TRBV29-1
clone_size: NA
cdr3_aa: CSVARTGAFAEAFF

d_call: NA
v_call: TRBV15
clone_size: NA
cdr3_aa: CATGWANTEAFF

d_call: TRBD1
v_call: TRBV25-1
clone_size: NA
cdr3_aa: CASSVTGVNIQYF

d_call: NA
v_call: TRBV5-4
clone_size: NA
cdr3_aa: CASSPADLLGSSPLHF

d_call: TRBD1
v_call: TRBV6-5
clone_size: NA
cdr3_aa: CASRPTGSTDTQYF

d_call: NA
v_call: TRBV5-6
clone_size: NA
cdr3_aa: CASSRGPREQYF

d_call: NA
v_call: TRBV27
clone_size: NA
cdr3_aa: CASSLTKGNTEAFF

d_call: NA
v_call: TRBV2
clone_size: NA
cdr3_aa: CASSDETYYEQYF

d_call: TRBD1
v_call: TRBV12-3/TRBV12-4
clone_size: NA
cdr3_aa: CASRTGQDTDTQYF

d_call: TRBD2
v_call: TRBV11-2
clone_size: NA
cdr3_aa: CASSWGGLGEQFF

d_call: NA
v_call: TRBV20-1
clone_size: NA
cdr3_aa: CSARLRDSHQETQYF

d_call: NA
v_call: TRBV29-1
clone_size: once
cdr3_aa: CSAPGDTQYF

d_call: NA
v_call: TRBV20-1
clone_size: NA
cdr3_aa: CSASYGPYNEQFF

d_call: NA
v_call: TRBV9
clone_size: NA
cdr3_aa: CASSVSSGGADTQYF

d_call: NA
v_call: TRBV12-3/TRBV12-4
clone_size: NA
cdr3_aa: CASHGGYSNQPQHF

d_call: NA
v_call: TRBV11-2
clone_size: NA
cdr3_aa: CASSLVVQGGESPLHF

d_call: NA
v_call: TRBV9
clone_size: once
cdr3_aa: CASSVWEKPTINYGYTF

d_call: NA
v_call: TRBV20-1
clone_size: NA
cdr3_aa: CSVRTWGNTEAFF

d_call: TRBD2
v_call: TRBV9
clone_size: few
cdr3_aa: CASSAGLAANEQFF

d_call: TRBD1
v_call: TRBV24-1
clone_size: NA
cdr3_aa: CATSLTGVAGELFF

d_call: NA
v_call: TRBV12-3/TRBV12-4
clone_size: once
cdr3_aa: CASSLNRIYEQYF